The T cell receptor (beta chain) described here comes from a study of blood T cell repertoires in COVID-19. Study information: The United States, Italy and Spain were the sources of the acute and convalescent COVID-19 samples.

While infection was still active, Seattle patients were enrolled and then followed longitudinally. As processed by the authors: Nucleated cell number was recorded as an estimate derived from reference gene primer amplification. The assay was immunoSEQ multiplex PCR, and TCRdb's table has in-frame clones only and misses some. D and trimming were read from the DNA, whereas the V and J calls and clone size are those reported in that table. The sample carries about 38,000 clones, roughly 70% recorded once. The CDR3 consists of 13 residues. V shed 6 bases and J 9 bases; nucleotides not matched to a gene: 7. From germline, CDR1 is SNHLY and CDR2 FYNNEI.

This receptor was obtained from a man aged 65-85 years with COVID-19, enrolled during active disease. The chain joins TRBV2 to TRBJ1-5, with 8 bases that match TRBD1. The material sequenced was peripheral blood. DNA of the CDR3: TGTGCCAGCAGAGGACAGGGAAGCCTGCCCCAGCATTTT. Encoded protein: CASRGQGSLPQHF.